These 6 T cell receptor beta chains were all obtained from the same sample, sequenced in a study of cytomegalovirus exposure and HLA in healthy donors. The assay was immunoSEQ multiplex PCR, and TCRdb's table has in-frame clones only and misses some. The repertoire holds over 150,000 clones, with roughly nine tenths as singletons. Sequenced: PBMCs. The receptor set was obtained from a woman aged 18-29 years in good health and CMV-seropositive.

This chain connects TRBV4-3 to TRBJ1-2; the match to TRBD1 covers 7 bases. The CDR3 covers 13 residues. V dropped 3 bases and J dropped 7; count of bases not matched to a gene: 5. Germline V lookup: CDR1 LGHNA, CDR2 YSLEER. CDR3 nucleotides: TGCGCCAGCAGCCATAGGCAGGGGGGTGGCTACACCTTC. It specifies CASSHRQGGGYTF.

The CDR3 protein is CASSFRALADSYNEQFF. The DNA of the CDR3 is TGTGCCAGCAGCTTCCGGGCGCTAGCGGACTCCTACAATGAGCAGTTCTTC. V is TRBV5-6 and J is TRBJ2-1; 7 bases align to TRBD2. The ends lost 2 bases at V and 0 bases at J; junction bases unmatched: 8. The germline V gene has CDR1 SGHDT and CDR2 YYEEEE. This CDR3 contains 17 residues.

This clone was seen only a few times. This chain connects TRBV19 to TRBJ1-4; a weak D match, TRBD1 (6 bases). Germline CDR1 and CDR2: LNHDA and SQIVND (reference sequence). The V end lost 1 base, the J end lost 9 bases, and 15 bases lay between the germline ends. This CDR3 comprises 15 residues. The CDR3 nucleotides are TGTGCCAGTAGTATAGTCGGGGGGCGAGAGAAAAAACTGTTTTTT. This encodes CASSIVGGREKKLFF.

The chain has TRBV2 and TRBJ2-2; 7 bases are a match to TRBD1. This CDR3 has 15 residues. Germline values: CDR1 SNHLY, CDR2 FYNNEI. J lost 5 bases, V lost 7 bases, and 10 bases had no gene match. DNA for the CDR3: TGTGCCAGCACCAAGGGGGCGAGGGATACCGGGGAGCTGTTTTTT. Amino acid sequence: CASTKGARDTGELFF.

This chain uses TRBV6-5 with TRBJ1-5; 7 nucleotides agree with TRBD1. The germline gives CDR1 MNHEY, CDR2 SVGAGI. Losses at the gene ends were 3 bases for V and 5 bases for J; bases not matched to a gene: 4. The CDR3 covers 14 residues. Written as DNA, the CDR3 is TGTGCCAGCAGTTATAGGGGGCCGGATCAGCCCCAGCATTTT. Amino acids: CASSYRGPDQPQHF.

The rearrangement joins TRBV19 to TRBJ1-2; the match to TRBD1 covers 8 bases. Germline V lookup: CDR1 LNHDA, CDR2 SQIVND (reference sequence). V shed 7 bases and J 6 bases; nucleotides not matched to a gene: 13. This CDR3 contains 15 residues. This CDR3 reads CASTPEAGTGNGYTF. As DNA, the CDR3 is TGTGCCAGTACCCCAGAGGCCGGGACAGGAAATGGCTACACCTTC.